This T cell receptor beta chain came from a study of early T cells in non-severe SARS-CoV-2 infection (dated by TCRdb to about 2021). At the level of the whole study: Because TCR sequencing was done on bulk RNA from unsorted whole blood, the alpha and beta chains could not be paired. General conclusions and limits of the study: VDJdb matching was skewed toward anti-spike CD8 responses, so virus-specific expansions were likely underestimated and private and CD4 specificities were missed.

Germline trimming: 5 bases from V, 3 bases from J; junction bases outside gene matches: 8. The CDR3 spans 15 residues, from the cysteine through the phenylalanine. Left in the record is the CDR3 DNA by itself, 45 bases read in frame from the first base. The germline V gene (reference sequence) gives CDR1 as MNHNY and CDR2 as SVGAGI. Library construction relied on 5' RACE. TCRdb shows the sequencer as NextSeq 500. The TCR library protocol attached unique molecular identifiers to individual cDNA molecules to correct for sequencing error and PCR bias. TCR alpha and beta chains were both sequenced, and the abundances of alpha and beta sequences in each sample were closely correlated with each other. In the authors' own workflow: Decombinator V4 was used to perform V gene, J gene and CDR3 annotation of TCR sequences. TCRs were defined as expanded if a significant change between any two time points was detected under a Poisson model with p below 0.0001. TCR abundances were normalised to the total number of TCRs sequenced in each sample and reported as counts per million. TRAV1-2 paired with TRAJ12, TRAJ20 or TRAJ33 defined MAIT TCRs, while TRAV10 paired with TRAJ18 defined iNKT TCRs. VDJdb, accessed 1 November 2021, was searched for CMV, EBV and SARS-CoV-2 annotated TCRs, excluding TCRs annotated for multiple antigens. In-frame beta chains were kept once TCRdb had trimmed the public reads at Q25 with fastp and called clones with MiXCR. Under each unique CDR3 protein, matching rows form one entry showing the most common genes and DNA. The V and J calls come from TCRdb's annotation, not from the publication. The sample table contains tens of thousands of distinct CDR3 sequences; only one count was recorded for about 3.8% of them. The leading ten clones occupy around 5.5% of the sample.

Set within a cohort of healthcare workers in London, UK, this nested case-control study involved weekly PCR testing of nasopharyngeal swabs along with blood sampling. Healthcare workers were recruited between 23 and 31 March 2020, during the week of the UK lockdown, and were followed weekly for up to roughly 16 weeks. Ten or more counts support this clonotype. Its antigen has not been determined. Within one base of it there is no much larger clone, and no base qualities were kept. The receptor was derived from an adult who was a healthcare worker with PCR-confirmed SARS-CoV-2 infection or an uninfected control (not recorded which). The source material was whole blood. The rearrangement combines TRBV6-6 with TRBJ1-2, with 8 junctional bases fitting TRBD1. The CDR3 region reads CASSHRQGKDYGYTF. The nucleotides read TGTGCCAGCAGTCACAGACAGGGGAAGGACTATGGCTACACCTTC.